This T cell receptor (beta chain) was documented in a study of T cell responses to AZD1222 COVID-19 vaccine. Study-level results: The reported proportion of spike-specific TCRs targeting unmutated variant regions was nearly half. There were repertoire samples only from the period after the peak T cell response.

Remarks on this clone: The antigen is undetermined.

Using immunoSEQ multiplex PCR, the repertoire was profiled, and TCRdb retains in-frame clones only, with some absent. Of about 150,000 clones listed, 85% to 95% are singletons. The sequence came from an adult in good health. This specimen consisted of peripheral blood, obtained on day 0 of AZD1222 vaccination.

CDR3 residues: CASSQAGGITEAFF. CDR3 DNA: TGTGCCAGCAGCCAAGCGGGGGGTATCACTGAAGCTTTCTTT. This chain uses TRBV3-1 (or the pseudogene TRBV3-2) with TRBJ1-1; perhaps TRBD1 as D (5 bases). The CDR3 is 14 residues long. The ends were cut back, 1 base at V and 4 bases at J, with 10 bases in the middle. Germline loops: CDR1 LGHDT, CDR2 YNNKEL (reference sequence).